The rows below give T cell receptor beta chains drawn from one sample of a study of cytomegalovirus exposure and HLA in healthy donors. The assay was immunoSEQ multiplex PCR, and TCRdb's table has in-frame clones only and misses some. The sample gives 220,000 or so clones, 82% of which show up once; less than 3% is in the top ten. Sequenced sample: PBMCs. These TCRs come from a woman aged 40 to 50 in good health and CMV-seronegative. Each CDR3 is given with its conserved first and last residue. A D gene is named only where the DNA matches it firmly. For some rows the clone size is stated as once, few or many, or as a class when expanded; others skip it.

-	TRBJ2-2	TRBV27	-	TGTGCCAGCAGTCAAGGACAGAACGCCGGGGAGCTGTTTTTT	CASSQGQNAGELFF
-	TRBJ2-7	TRBV29-1	-	TGCAGCGTTCGGGACTCCGAGCAGTACTTC	CSVRDSEQYF
TRBD2	TRBJ2-5	TRBV28	-	TGTGCCAGCAGTTTCAGAGCGGGAGTGGAGACCCAGTACTTC	CASSFRAGVETQYF
-	TRBJ1-5	TRBV15	-	TGTGCCACCAGCTCTCGTACGGGCAATCAGCCCCAGCATTTT	CATSSRTGNQPQHF
TRBD1	TRBJ2-2	TRBV5-1	once	TGCGCCAGCAGCTCACAGGGGGCTGGAGGGGAGCTGTTTTTT	CASSSQGAGGELFF
TRBD1	TRBJ2-1	TRBV7-8	-	TGTGCCAGCAGCGGTCAGGGGGCCGGAAATGAGCAGTTCTTC	CASSGQGAGNEQFF
TRBD2	TRBJ2-1	TRBV9	-	TGTGCCAGCAGCGTAGCTGGACTAGCCTACAATGAGCAGTTCTTC	CASSVAGLAYNEQFF
-	TRBJ1-5	TRBV10-2	-	TGCGCCAGCAGTGGCGGACAGTTCAATCAGCCCCAGCATTTT	CASSGGQFNQPQHF
-	TRBJ2-7	TRBV5-6	-	TGTGCCAGCAGCTTGAGTCCAGGTGGTGGGAGCGAGCAGTACTTC	CASSLSPGGGSEQYF
TRBD2	TRBJ2-7	TRBV18	-	TGTGCCAGCTCAGACGGAGCGGGAATCTCCTACGAGCAGTACTTC	CASSDGAGISYEQYF
TRBD1	TRBJ2-7	TRBV28	-	TGTGCCAGCAGTTTAGGGACAGCGACCTACGAGCAGTACTTC	CASSLGTATYEQYF
-	TRBJ2-1	TRBV29-1	-	TGCAGCGGATACGACAGGAGCTCCTACAATGAGCAGTTCTTC	CSGYDRSSYNEQFF
-	TRBJ2-3	TRBV7-2	-	TGTGCCAGCAGCTTAGACGGACCGACGGGGACGCAGTATTTT	CASSLDGPTGTQYF
TRBD2	TRBJ2-1	TRBV15	-	TGTGCCACCAGCAGAAGCGGACTAGCGGGAGATGAGCAGTTCTTC	CATSRSGLAGDEQFF
TRBD2	TRBJ2-5	TRBV5-1	-	TGCGCCAGCAGCTCGGACGGGAGGTCGGAGACCCAGTACTTC	CASSSDGRSETQYF
TRBD1	TRBJ1-1	TRBV6-6	-	TGTGCCAGCAGGAATTACAGACAGGGTCCGAACACTGAAGCTTTCTTT	CASRNYRQGPNTEAFF
-	TRBJ1-5	TRBV18	-	TGTGCCAGCTCACTGCAGGGGAATCAGCCCCAGCATTTT	CASSLQGNQPQHF
TRBD2	TRBJ2-7	TRBV27	-	TGTGCCAGCAGTTCCCCCCGGGCGGGAGCTTACGAGCAGTACTTC	CASSSPRAGAYEQYF